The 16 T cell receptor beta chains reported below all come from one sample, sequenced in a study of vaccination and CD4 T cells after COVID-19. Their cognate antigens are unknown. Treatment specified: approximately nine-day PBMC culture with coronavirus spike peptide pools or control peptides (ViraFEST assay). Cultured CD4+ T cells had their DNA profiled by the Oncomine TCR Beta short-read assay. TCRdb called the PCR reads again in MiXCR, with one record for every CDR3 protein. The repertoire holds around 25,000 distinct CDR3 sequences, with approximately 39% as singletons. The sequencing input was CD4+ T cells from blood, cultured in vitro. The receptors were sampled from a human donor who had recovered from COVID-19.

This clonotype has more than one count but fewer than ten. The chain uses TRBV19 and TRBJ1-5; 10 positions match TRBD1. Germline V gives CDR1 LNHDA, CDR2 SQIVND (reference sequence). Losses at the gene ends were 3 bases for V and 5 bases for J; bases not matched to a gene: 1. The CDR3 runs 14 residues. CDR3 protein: CASSMGQGYQPQHF. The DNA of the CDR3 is TGTGCCAGTAGTATGGGACAGGGGTATCAGCCCCAGCATTTT. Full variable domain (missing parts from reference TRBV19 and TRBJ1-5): DGGITQSPKYLFRKEGQNVTLSCEQNLNHDAMYWYRQDPGQGLRLIYYSQIVNDFQKGDIAEGYSVSREKKESFPLTVTSAQKNPTAFYLCASSMGQGYQPQHFGDGTRLSIL.

The CDR3 loop is CSAPSAFQETQYF. The CDR3 DNA reads TGCAGTGCCCCGTCAGCGTTCCAAGAGACCCAGTACTTC. V is TRBV20-1 and J is TRBJ2-5; D remains unclear. Germline V gene data show CDR1 as DFQATT and CDR2 as SNEGSKA (reference sequence). Trimming stripped 6 bases from V and 1 base from J, with 12 bases between. This CDR3 is 13 amino acids long.

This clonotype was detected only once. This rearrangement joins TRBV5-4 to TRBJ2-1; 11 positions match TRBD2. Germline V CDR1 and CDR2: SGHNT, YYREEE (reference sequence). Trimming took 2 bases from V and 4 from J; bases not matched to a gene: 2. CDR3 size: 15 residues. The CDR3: CASSLLAGVYNEQFF. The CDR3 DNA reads TGTGCCAGCAGCTTACTAGCGGGGGTTTACAATGAGCAGTTCTTC.

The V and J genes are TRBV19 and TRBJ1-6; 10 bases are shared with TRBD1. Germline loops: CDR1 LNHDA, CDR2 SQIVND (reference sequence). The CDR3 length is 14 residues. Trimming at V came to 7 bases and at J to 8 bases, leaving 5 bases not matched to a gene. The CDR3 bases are TGTGCCAGTAACCCGGACAGGGGGTATTCACCCCTCCACTTT. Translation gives CASNPDRGYSPLHF.

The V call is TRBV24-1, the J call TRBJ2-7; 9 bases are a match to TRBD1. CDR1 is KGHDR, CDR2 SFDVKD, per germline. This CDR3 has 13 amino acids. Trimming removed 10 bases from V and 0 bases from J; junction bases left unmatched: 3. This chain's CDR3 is CATGDRDSYEQYF. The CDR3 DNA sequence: TGTGCCACGGGGGACAGGGACTCCTACGAGCAGTACTTC.

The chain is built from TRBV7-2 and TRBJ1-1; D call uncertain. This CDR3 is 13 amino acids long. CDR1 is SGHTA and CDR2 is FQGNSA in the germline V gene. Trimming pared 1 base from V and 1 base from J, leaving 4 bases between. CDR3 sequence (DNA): TGTGCCAGCAGCTTAGACAGGAACACTGAAGCTTTCTTT. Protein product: CASSLDRNTEAFF.

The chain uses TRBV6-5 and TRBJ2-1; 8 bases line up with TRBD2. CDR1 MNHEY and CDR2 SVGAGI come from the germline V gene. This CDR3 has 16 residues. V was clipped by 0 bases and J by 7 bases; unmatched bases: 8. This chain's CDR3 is CASSYSGTSRMNEQFF. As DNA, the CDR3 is TGTGCCAGCAGTTACTCGGGGACTAGTAGAATGAATGAGCAGTTCTTC.

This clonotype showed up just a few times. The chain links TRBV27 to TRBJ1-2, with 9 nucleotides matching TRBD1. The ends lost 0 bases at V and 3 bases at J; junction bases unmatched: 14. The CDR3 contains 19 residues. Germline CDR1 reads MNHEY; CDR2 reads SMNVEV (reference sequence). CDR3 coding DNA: TGTGCCAGCAGTTTATCGAATTTGGGGACAGGGCAAGGATACTATGGCTACACCTTC. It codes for CASSLSNLGTGQGYYGYTF.

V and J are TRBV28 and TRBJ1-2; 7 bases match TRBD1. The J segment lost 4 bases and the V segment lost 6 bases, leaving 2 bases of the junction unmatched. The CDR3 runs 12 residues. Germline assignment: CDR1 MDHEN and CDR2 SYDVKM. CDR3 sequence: CASRTGSYGYTF. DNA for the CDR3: TGTGCCAGCAGGACAGGGAGCTATGGCTACACCTTC.

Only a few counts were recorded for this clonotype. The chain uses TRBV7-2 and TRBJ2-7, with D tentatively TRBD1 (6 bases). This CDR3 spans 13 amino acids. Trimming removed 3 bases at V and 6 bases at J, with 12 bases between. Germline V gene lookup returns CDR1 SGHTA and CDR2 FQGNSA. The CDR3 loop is CASSLLTGAEQYF. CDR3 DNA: TGTGCCAGCAGCTTGCTGACAGGTGCCGAGCAGTACTTC. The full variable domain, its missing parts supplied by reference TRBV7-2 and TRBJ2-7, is GAGVSQSPSNKVTEKGKDVELRCDPISGHTALYWYRQSLGQGLEFLIYFQGNSAPDKSGLPSDRFSAERTGGSVSTLTIQRTQQEDSAVYLCASSLLTGAEQYFGPGTRLTVT.

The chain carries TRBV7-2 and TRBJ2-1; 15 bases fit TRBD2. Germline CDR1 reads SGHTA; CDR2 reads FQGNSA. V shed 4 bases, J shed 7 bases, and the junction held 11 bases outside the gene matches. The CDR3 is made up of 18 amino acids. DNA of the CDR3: TGTGCCAGCAGCTCCGAAGGGACTAGCGGGAGGCACCTTAATGAGCAGTTCTTC. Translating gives CASSSEGTSGRHLNEQFF.

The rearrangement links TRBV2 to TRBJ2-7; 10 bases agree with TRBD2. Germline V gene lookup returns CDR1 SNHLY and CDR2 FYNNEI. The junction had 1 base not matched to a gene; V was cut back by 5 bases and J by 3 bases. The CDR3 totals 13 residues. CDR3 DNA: TGTGCCAGCAGTACTAGCGGGAACTACGAGCAGTACTTC. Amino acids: CASSTSGNYEQYF.

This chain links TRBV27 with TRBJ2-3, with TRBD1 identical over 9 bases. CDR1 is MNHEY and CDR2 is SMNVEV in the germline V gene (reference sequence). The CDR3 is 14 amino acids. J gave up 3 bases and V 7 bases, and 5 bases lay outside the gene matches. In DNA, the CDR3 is TGTGCCAGCAAATTCGACAGGGGGACAGATACGCAGTATTTT. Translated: CASKFDRGTDTQYF.

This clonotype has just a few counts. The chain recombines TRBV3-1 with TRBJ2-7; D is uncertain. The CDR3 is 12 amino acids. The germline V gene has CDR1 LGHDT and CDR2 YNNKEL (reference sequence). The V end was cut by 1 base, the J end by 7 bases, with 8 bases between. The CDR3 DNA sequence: TGTGCCAGCAGCCAAGTCATGGCAGAGCAGTACTTC. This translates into CASSQVMAEQYF.

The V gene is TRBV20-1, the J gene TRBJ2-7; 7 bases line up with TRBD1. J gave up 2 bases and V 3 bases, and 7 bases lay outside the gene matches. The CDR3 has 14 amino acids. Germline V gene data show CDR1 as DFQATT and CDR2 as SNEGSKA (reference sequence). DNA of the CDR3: TGCAGTGCTAGCCCCCGGGACAGCCCCTACGAGCAGTACTTC. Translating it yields CSASPRDSPYEQYF.

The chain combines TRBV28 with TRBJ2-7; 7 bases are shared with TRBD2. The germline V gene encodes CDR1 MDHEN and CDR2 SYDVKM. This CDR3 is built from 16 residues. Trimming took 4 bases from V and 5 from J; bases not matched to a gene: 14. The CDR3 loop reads CASSSPSLATGDEQYF. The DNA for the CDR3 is TGTGCCAGCAGTTCCCCCTCACTAGCGACGGGGGACGAGCAGTACTTC.